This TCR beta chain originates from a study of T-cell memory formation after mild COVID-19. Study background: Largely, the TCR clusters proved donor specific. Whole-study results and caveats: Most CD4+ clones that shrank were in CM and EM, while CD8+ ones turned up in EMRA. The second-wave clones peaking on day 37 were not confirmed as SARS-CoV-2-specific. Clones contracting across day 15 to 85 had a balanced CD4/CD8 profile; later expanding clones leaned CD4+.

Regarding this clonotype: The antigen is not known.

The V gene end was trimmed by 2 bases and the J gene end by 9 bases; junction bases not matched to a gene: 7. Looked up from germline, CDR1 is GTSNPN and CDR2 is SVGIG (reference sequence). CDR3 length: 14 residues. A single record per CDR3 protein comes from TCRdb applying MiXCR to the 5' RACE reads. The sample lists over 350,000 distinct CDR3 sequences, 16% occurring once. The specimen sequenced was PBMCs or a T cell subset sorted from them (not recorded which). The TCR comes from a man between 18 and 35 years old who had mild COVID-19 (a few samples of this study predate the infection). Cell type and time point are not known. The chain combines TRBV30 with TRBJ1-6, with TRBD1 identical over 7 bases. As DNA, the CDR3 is TGTGCCTGGAGTTACGGGGGACAGAGTTCACCCCTCCACTTT. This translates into CAWSYGGQSSPLHF.